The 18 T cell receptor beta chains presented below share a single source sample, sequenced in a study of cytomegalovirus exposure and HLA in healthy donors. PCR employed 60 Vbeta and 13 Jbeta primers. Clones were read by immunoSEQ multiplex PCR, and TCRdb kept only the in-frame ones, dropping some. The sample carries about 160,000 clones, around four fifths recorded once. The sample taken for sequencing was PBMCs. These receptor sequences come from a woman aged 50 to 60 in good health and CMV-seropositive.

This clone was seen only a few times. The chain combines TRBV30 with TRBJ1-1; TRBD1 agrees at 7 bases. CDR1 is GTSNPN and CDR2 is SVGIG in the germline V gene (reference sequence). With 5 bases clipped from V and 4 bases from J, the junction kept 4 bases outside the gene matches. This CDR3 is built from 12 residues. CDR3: CAWDRAPTEAFF. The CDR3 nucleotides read TGTGCCTGGGACAGGGCTCCCACTGAAGCTTTCTTT.

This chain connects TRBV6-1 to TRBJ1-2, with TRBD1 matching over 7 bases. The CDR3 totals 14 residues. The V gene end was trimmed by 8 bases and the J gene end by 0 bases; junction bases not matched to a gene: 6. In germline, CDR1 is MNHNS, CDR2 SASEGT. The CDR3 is CASLAGTANYGYTF. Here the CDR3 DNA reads TGTGCCAGCCTGGCCGGGACAGCTAACTATGGCTACACCTTC.

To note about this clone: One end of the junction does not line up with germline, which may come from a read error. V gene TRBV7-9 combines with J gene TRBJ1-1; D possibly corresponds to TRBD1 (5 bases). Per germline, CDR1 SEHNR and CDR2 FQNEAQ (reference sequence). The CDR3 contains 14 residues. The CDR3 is CSSSLDGGGTEAFF. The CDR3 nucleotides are TGTTCCAGCAGCTTAGACGGGGGGGGCACTGAAGCTTTCTTT.

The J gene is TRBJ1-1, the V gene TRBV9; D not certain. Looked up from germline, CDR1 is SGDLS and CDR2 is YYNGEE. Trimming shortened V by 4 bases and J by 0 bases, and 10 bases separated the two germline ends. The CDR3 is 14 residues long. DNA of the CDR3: TGTGCCAGCAGCAAAACGGGGATGAACACTGAAGCTTTCTTT. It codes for CASSKTGMNTEAFF.

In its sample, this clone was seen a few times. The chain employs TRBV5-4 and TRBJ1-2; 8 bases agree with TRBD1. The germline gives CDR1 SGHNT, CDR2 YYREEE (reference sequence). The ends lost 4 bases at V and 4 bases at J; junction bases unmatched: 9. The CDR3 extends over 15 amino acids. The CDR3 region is CASSPRRQGTYGYTF. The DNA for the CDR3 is TGTGCCAGCAGCCCGAGGCGACAGGGGACCTATGGCTACACCTTC.

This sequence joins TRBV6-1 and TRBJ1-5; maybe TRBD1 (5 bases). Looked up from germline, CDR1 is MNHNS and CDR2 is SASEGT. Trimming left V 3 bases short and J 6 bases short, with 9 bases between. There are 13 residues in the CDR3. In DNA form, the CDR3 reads TGTGCCAGCAGTGACAGGGATACTCAGCCCCAGCATTTT. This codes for CASSDRDTQPQHF.

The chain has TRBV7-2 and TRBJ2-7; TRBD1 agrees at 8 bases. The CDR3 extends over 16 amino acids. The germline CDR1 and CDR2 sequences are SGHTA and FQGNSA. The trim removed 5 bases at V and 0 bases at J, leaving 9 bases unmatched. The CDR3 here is CASSRKGQAVSYEQYF. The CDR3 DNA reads TGTGCCAGCAGCCGTAAGGGACAGGCTGTCTCCTACGAGCAGTACTTC.

In DNA, the CDR3 is TGTGCCAGCAGGGACCCGTCGGGGAGCAATCAGCCCCAGCATTTT. As protein: CASRDPSGSNQPQHF. This rearrangement joins TRBV2 to TRBJ1-5; the D is unclear. The CDR3 is 15 amino acids. Trimming shortened V by 6 bases and J by 1 base, and 13 bases separated the two germline ends. The germline gives CDR1 SNHLY, CDR2 FYNNEI.

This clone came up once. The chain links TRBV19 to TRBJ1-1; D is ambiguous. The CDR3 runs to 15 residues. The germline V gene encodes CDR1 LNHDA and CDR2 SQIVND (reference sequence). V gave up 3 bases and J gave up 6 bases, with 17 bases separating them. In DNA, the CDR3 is TGTGCCAGTAGTATGAGCGGGAATTGGTTAGCTGAAGCTTTCTTT. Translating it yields CASSMSGNWLAEAFF.

CDR3 residues: CASSQGGQGDEQFF. The CDR3 DNA reads as TGTGCCAGCAGCCAAGGGGGACAGGGCGATGAGCAGTTCTTC. V gene TRBV4-2 combines with J gene TRBJ2-1, with 9 bases aligning to TRBD1. Germline assignment: CDR1 LGHNA and CDR2 YNFKEQ. The V and J ends lost 1 base and 8 bases, in that order; junction bases with no gene match: 3. The CDR3 spans 14 residues.

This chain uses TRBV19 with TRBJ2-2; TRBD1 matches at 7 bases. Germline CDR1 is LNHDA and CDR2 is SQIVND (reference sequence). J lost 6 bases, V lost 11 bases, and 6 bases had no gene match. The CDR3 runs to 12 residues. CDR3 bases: TGTGCCGGTTCCGGGACAGCCGGGGAGCTGTTTTTT. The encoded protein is CAGSGTAGELFF.

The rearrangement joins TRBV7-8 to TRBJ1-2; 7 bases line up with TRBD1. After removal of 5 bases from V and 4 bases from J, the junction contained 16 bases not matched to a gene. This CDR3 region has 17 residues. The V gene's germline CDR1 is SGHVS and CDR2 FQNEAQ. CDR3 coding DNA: TGTGCCAGCAGCCACCGTCCACAGGGGACTCTTGGCTATGGCTACACCTTC. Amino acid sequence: CASSHRPQGTLGYGYTF.

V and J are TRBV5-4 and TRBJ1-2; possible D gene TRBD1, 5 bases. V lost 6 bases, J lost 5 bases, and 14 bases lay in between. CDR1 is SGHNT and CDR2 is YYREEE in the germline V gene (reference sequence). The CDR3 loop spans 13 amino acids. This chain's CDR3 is CASIRDSSYGYTF. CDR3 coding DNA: TGTGCCAGCATCCGAGACAGCTCTTATGGCTACACCTTC.

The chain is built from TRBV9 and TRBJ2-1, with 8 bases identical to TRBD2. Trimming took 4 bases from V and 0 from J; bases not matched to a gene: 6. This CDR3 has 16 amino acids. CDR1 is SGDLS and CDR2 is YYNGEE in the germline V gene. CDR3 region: CASSPTGTSSYNEQFF. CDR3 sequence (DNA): TGTGCCAGCAGCCCAACGGGGACTAGCTCCTACAATGAGCAGTTCTTC.

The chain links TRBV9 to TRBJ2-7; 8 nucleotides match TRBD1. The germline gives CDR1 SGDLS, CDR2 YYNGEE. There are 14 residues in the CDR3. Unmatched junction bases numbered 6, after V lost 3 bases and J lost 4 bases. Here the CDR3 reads CASSGRTGSYEQYF. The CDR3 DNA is TGTGCCAGCAGCGGCCGGACAGGGTCGTACGAGCAGTACTTC.

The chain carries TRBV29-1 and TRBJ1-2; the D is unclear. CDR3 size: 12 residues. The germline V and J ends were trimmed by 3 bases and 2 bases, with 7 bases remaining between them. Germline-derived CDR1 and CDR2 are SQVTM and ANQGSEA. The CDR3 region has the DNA TGCAGCGTTGACCGAGGGAACTATGGCTACACCTTC. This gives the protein CSVDRGNYGYTF.

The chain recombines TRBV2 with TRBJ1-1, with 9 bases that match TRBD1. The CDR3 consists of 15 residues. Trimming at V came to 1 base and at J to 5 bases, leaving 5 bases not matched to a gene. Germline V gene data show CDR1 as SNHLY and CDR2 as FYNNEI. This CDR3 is CASSEGGQGGTEAFF. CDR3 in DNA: TGTGCCAGCAGTGAAGGGGGACAGGGCGGAACTGAAGCTTTCTTT.

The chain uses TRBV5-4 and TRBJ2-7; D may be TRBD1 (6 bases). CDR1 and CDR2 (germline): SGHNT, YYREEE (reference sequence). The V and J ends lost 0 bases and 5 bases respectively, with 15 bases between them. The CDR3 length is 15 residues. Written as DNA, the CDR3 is TGTGCCAGCAGCTTGGAATGGGGACAATTCAACGAGCAGTACTTC. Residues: CASSLEWGQFNEQYF.